The subject of this entry is one TCR beta chain. This specimen comes from a study of blood T cell repertoires in COVID-19. In the study overall: Both acute and convalescent COVID-19 samples were obtained from the United States, Italy and Spain.

Trimming removed 7 bases from V and 5 bases from J, with 13 bases in between. Germline V lookup: CDR1 MDHEN, CDR2 SYDVKM. The CDR3 sequence is 13 residues long. Study processing details: Scientists estimated how many nucleated cells there were by amplifying reference gene primers. Generated by immunoSEQ multiplex PCR, the TCRdb table keeps only in-frame clones and is missing some. D and trimming come from the DNA, and the V and J calls and clone size come from that table. The repertoire includes a few hundred thousand clones, roughly 91% of them detected once, and 3.5% to 5% sits in the top ten. Participant-given clinical history determined each cohort assignment.

The V gene is TRBV28, the J gene TRBJ2-3; TRBD2 might be the D (6 bases). The source material was PBMCs or T cells enriched from blood (not recorded which). This clonotype was obtained from a woman in her thirties who had recovered from COVID-19. CDR3 in amino acids: CASTPGGRDTQYF. The CDR3 nucleotides read TGTGCCAGCACCCCTGGGGGGAGAGATACGCAGTATTTT. Supplemented by reference TRBV28 and TRBJ2-3, the full variable domain reads DVKVTQSSRYLVKRTGEKVFLECVQDMDHENMFWYRQDPGLGLRLIYFSYDVKMKEKGDIPEGYSVSREKKERFSLILESASTNQTSMYLCASTPGGRDTQYFGPGTRLTVL.